The rows below give T cell receptor beta chains drawn from one sample of a study of cytomegalovirus exposure and HLA in healthy donors. Profiled with immunoSEQ multiplex PCR; TCRdb holds only in-frame clones, not every one. This sample has a few hundred thousand clones; roughly 75% occur once, and the top ten carry 1.8%. Material: PBMCs. The receptors shown here come from a woman aged 25-40 years in good health and CMV-seronegative. The CDR3 runs from the conserved cysteine through the conserved F or W. The order of the fields is CDR3 DNA, CDR3 protein, D gene, J gene, V gene, clone size. A D gene is named only where the DNA matches it firmly. Size values are once, few and many counts, or a class for expanded clones, and some rows have none.

CDR3 DNA: TGTGCCAGCAGAAAGCAGGGCATGAACACTGAAGCTTTCTTT; CDR3 protein: CASRKQGMNTEAFF; D gene: -; J gene: TRBJ1-1; V gene: TRBV5-5; clone size: medium-sized
CDR3 DNA: TGTGCCAGCAGCTTAGGGGCAGGGAGGTACGACGAGCAGTACTTC; CDR3 protein: CASSLGAGRYDEQYF; D gene: -; J gene: TRBJ2-7; V gene: TRBV11-3; clone size: -
CDR3 DNA: TGTGCCAGCAGCTTGACAGCTAACTATGGCTACACCTTC; CDR3 protein: CASSLTANYGYTF; D gene: -; J gene: TRBJ1-2; V gene: TRBV5-6; clone size: -
CDR3 DNA: TGCGCCAGCAGCTTGGAGGGGACAGGGGTCGGCTACACCTTC; CDR3 protein: CASSLEGTGVGYTF; D gene: TRBD1; J gene: TRBJ1-2; V gene: TRBV5-1; clone size: -
CDR3 DNA: TGTTCCAGCAGTTCAACGAGGAGACCTTATAACTATGGCTACACCTTC; CDR3 protein: CSSSSTRRPYNYGYTF; D gene: -; J gene: TRBJ1-2; V gene: TRBV7-9; clone size: -
CDR3 DNA: TGTGCCTGCACTCCCATCAGGGTCAACGGGGAGCTGTTTTTT; CDR3 protein: CACTPIRVNGELFF; D gene: -; J gene: TRBJ2-2; V gene: TRBV30; clone size: -
CDR3 DNA: TGTGCCAGCAGTGAAGCGCTAACAGCTAATTCCCCCCTCCACTTT; CDR3 protein: CASSEALTANSPLHF; D gene: -; J gene: TRBJ1-6; V gene: TRBV2; clone size: -
CDR3 DNA: TGTGCCAGCAGTTACGGTTGGGGTGGACTTGAAGCTTTCTTT; CDR3 protein: CASSYGWGGLEAFF; D gene: -; J gene: TRBJ1-1; V gene: TRBV6-5; clone size: -
CDR3 DNA: TGTGCCAGCAGCTTCGTGACTAGCGGGAGTTACGAGCAGTACTTC; CDR3 protein: CASSFVTSGSYEQYF; D gene: TRBD2; J gene: TRBJ2-7; V gene: TRBV7-2; clone size: few
CDR3 DNA: TGCAGTGCCTACCAATCCATTCGGGGGGTTAGCACAGATACGCAGTATTTT; CDR3 protein: CSAYQSIRGVSTDTQYF; D gene: TRBD2; J gene: TRBJ2-3; V gene: TRBV29-1; clone size: once
CDR3 DNA: TGTGCCAGCAGCTTAGGAACGGGAGGGCTCGGGAACGAGCAGTACTTC; CDR3 protein: CASSLGTGGLGNEQYF; D gene: TRBD2; J gene: TRBJ2-7; V gene: TRBV13; clone size: -
CDR3 DNA: TGTGCCAGTATCTTACCCCCTAGCGGGAGGCACAATGAGCAGTTCTTC; CDR3 protein: CASILPPSGRHNEQFF; D gene: TRBD2; J gene: TRBJ2-1; V gene: TRBV19; clone size: -
CDR3 DNA: TGTGCCAGCAGCCAAGATATAACAGGGACAGATACGCAGTATTTT; CDR3 protein: CASSQDITGTDTQYF; D gene: -; J gene: TRBJ2-3; V gene: TRBV14; clone size: few
CDR3 DNA: TGTGCCAGCAGCTCGGTGGTGAACGAGCAGTACTTC; CDR3 protein: CASSSVVNEQYF; D gene: -; J gene: TRBJ2-7; V gene: TRBV5-4; clone size: once
CDR3 DNA: TGTGCCAGCAGTCGGGCTAGCGGGGGAGATGAGCAGTTCTTC; CDR3 protein: CASSRASGGDEQFF; D gene: TRBD2; J gene: TRBJ2-1; V gene: TRBV6-5; clone size: few
CDR3 DNA: TGTGCCAGCAGCATTACAGTGAACACTGAAGCTTTCTTT; CDR3 protein: CASSITVNTEAFF; D gene: -; J gene: TRBJ1-1; V gene: TRBV7-2; clone size: -
CDR3 DNA: TGTGCCAGCAGTTTAAGGGGGGGGCAGACAGATACGCAGTATTTT; CDR3 protein: CASSLRGGQTDTQYF; D gene: -; J gene: TRBJ2-3; V gene: TRBV27; clone size: -
CDR3 DNA: TGTGCCAGCAGCCACCCCTTACAGGCCCTCCACTTT; CDR3 protein: CASSHPLQALHF; D gene: -; J gene: TRBJ1-6; V gene: TRBV27; clone size: few
CDR3 DNA: TGTGCCAGTAGTATGGAGATGAACCAAGAGACCCAGTACTTC; CDR3 protein: CASSMEMNQETQYF; D gene: -; J gene: TRBJ2-5; V gene: TRBV19; clone size: -
CDR3 DNA: TGTGCCAGCCAACAAGATGAGGGAACTGAAGCTTTCTTT; CDR3 protein: CASQQDEGTEAFF; D gene: -; J gene: TRBJ1-1; V gene: TRBV2; clone size: -
CDR3 DNA: TGTGCCAGCAGTTATTTGGGGGCTTTCACTGAAGCTTTCTTT; CDR3 protein: CASSYLGAFTEAFF; D gene: -; J gene: TRBJ1-1; V gene: TRBV6-6; clone size: -
CDR3 DNA: TGTGCCAGCAGTGAAGGCGGCACAGGGCAAGAGACCCAGTACTTC; CDR3 protein: CASSEGGTGQETQYF; D gene: -; J gene: TRBJ2-5; V gene: TRBV2; clone size: -
CDR3 DNA: TGTGCCAGCAGCCGTGACAGGGGCGGTGGACAGCCCCAGCATTTT; CDR3 protein: CASSRDRGGGQPQHF; D gene: TRBD1; J gene: TRBJ1-5; V gene: TRBV7-9; clone size: -
CDR3 DNA: TGTGCCAGCAGTGCGATCCCCGGACAGGGAGGAGAGACCCAGTACTTC; CDR3 protein: CASSAIPGQGGETQYF; D gene: TRBD1; J gene: TRBJ2-5; V gene: TRBV6-1; clone size: once
CDR3 DNA: TGTGCCACCAGCAGACTCGGAGAGACCCAGTACTTC; CDR3 protein: CATSRLGETQYF; D gene: -; J gene: TRBJ2-5; V gene: TRBV15; clone size: -
CDR3 DNA: TGCGCCAGCAGCCAAGCTCTCGCGGGAGAGTTCAATGAGCAGTTCTTC; CDR3 protein: CASSQALAGEFNEQFF; D gene: TRBD2; J gene: TRBJ2-1; V gene: TRBV4-1; clone size: -